Listed below are T cell receptor beta chains from one sample, sequenced in a study of neurological immune-mediated disorders. TCRdb ran MiXCR on the 5' RACE reads and lists one entry per CDR3 protein. The sample includes about 120,000 distinct CDR3 sequences, roughly 3.1% of them seen just once. Sequences were obtained from PBMCs. These receptors all stem from a woman in her twenties or thirties with multiple sclerosis. Both conserved end residues are part of each CDR3. The D gene is left open where the match is weak. The size field is filled for only some rows; it gives once, few, many or a size class.

D gene: NA
J gene: TRBJ1-4
V gene: TRBV9
clone size: many
CDR3 protein: CASSADHGGEKLFF
CDR3 DNA: TGTGCCAGCAGCGCCGACCATGGAGGGGAAAAACTGTTTTTT

D gene: NA
J gene: TRBJ2-2
V gene: TRBV7-6
clone size: few
CDR3 protein: CASSSSGYTGELFF
CDR3 DNA: TGTGCCAGCAGCTCTAGTGGGTACACCGGGGAGCTGTTTTTT

D gene: NA
J gene: TRBJ2-2
V gene: TRBV29-1
clone size: many
CDR3 protein: CSGGRRDTGELFF
CDR3 DNA: TGCAGCGGTGGGCGGCGGGACACCGGGGAGCTGTTTTTT

D gene: TRBD2
J gene: TRBJ2-1
V gene: TRBV3-1
clone size: many
CDR3 protein: CASSRLAGGPNNEQFF
CDR3 DNA: TGTGCCAGCAGCCGATTAGCGGGAGGGCCGAATAATGAGCAGTTCTTC

D gene: NA
J gene: TRBJ1-2
V gene: TRBV7-2
clone size: many
CDR3 protein: CASALSAITYGYTF
CDR3 DNA: TGTGCCAGCGCTCTCAGCGCCATCACCTATGGCTACACCTTC

D gene: NA
J gene: TRBJ2-6
V gene: TRBV12-3/TRBV12-4
clone size: many
CDR3 protein: CASAPSPNVLTF
CDR3 DNA: TGTGCCAGCGCCCCCTCCCCCAACGTCCTGACTTTC

D gene: NA
J gene: TRBJ1-2
V gene: TRBV20-1
clone size: few
CDR3 protein: CSVRGPDSFYGYTF
CDR3 DNA: TGCAGTGTAAGAGGTCCGGACAGCTTCTATGGCTACACCTTC

D gene: TRBD2
J gene: TRBJ2-3
V gene: TRBV20-1
clone size: many
CDR3 protein: CSAGALAGATDTQYF
CDR3 DNA: TGCAGCGCTGGGGCACTAGCGGGGGCCACAGATACGCAGTATTTT

D gene: NA
J gene: TRBJ2-1
V gene: TRBV20-1
clone size: many
CDR3 protein: CSARDFRGVGNEQFF
CDR3 DNA: TGCAGTGCTAGAGATTTCAGGGGTGTGGGCAATGAGCAGTTCTTC

D gene: NA
J gene: TRBJ1-1
V gene: TRBV18
clone size: NA
CDR3 protein: CASSGSPDTEAFF
CDR3 DNA: TGTGCCAGCTCAGGGTCCCCGGACACTGAAGCTTTCTTT

D gene: TRBD2
J gene: TRBJ2-1
V gene: TRBV20-1
clone size: many
CDR3 protein: CSATGTRGNEQFF
CDR3 DNA: TGCAGTGCTACCGGGACTAGGGGAAATGAGCAGTTCTTC

D gene: NA
J gene: TRBJ1-1
V gene: TRBV7-9
clone size: many
CDR3 protein: CASSLTRNTEAFF
CDR3 DNA: TGTGCCAGCAGCCTCACACGGAACACTGAAGCTTTCTTT

D gene: TRBD1
J gene: TRBJ2-5
V gene: TRBV12-3/TRBV12-4
clone size: many
CDR3 protein: CASSPRTGQETQYF
CDR3 DNA: TGTGCCAGCAGTCCCCGGACAGGGCAAGAGACCCAGTACTTC